The clone carrying this TCR beta chain appeared once. V lost 1 base to trimming and J lost 6 bases; unmatched junction nucleotides: 6. This CDR3 spans 16 amino acids. Germline V lookup: CDR1 LGHNA, CDR2 YSLEER. Researchers ran the PCR with 60 Vbeta and 13 Jbeta primers. The assay was immunoSEQ multiplex PCR, and TCRdb's table has in-frame clones only and misses some. The repertoire holds 150,000 to 200,000 clones, with approximately 82% as singletons. The data belong to a study of cytomegalovirus exposure and HLA in healthy donors. The source is a woman in her twenties or thirties in good health and CMV-seronegative. This chain links TRBV4-3 with TRBJ2-7, with TRBD2 identical over 13 bases. The sample comprised PBMCs. CDR3: CASSQGLAGGSFEQYF. For the CDR3, the DNA is TGCGCCAGCAGCCAAGGACTAGCGGGGGGTAGTTTCGAGCAGTACTTC.